The text below deals with one T cell receptor beta chain. Its target is not known. Its ends do not fully match the called genes, so a read error is possible. This record comes from a study of molecular identifiers for immune sequencing clone quantification. Overall study results and limits: Barcode-sharing identical TCR molecules could underestimate highly expanded clone sizes.

TCRdb re-derived calls from the PCR reads in MiXCR, one entry per CDR3 protein. The sample shows 400,000 to 600,000 distinct CDR3 sequences, 25% of them seen only once. Looked up from germline, CDR1 is DFQATT and CDR2 is SNEGSKA (reference sequence). CDR3 size: 14 residues. J is TRBJ1-1 and V is TRBV20-1; D call uncertain. The sequencing sample was made of naive CD8+ T cells from blood, with Jurkat cell RNA spiked in. The subset: FACS-sorted CD8+CD4-CCR7+CD45RA+ naive T cells. The source is a human donor in good health. Some libraries in this study had Jurkat cell RNA spiked in. CDR3 DNA sequence: TGCAGTGCTAGAAAGGGTCAAATTAACACTGAACCTTTCTTT. Protein: CSARKGQINTEPFF.